What follows is one T cell receptor beta chain and its context. CDR3 length: 14 residues. Germline CDR1 reads DFQATT; CDR2 reads SNEGSKA (reference sequence). This specimen comes from a study of monozygotic twins with inflammatory bowel disease. cDNA was produced in eight separate reactions per sample. Template-switch reactions added UMIs with a 6-nucleotide sample barcode. TCRdb reprocessed the 5' RACE reads and reports one entry per CDR3 protein, with no DNA. This repertoire includes 150,000 to 200,000 distinct CDR3 sequences. This receptor was obtained from a human donor with ulcerative colitis or Crohn's disease, or a healthy co-twin of an affected twin (not recorded which). The chain has TRBV20-1 and TRBJ1-5. Sequencing used blood. The CDR3 here is CSASRFFGNQPQHF.